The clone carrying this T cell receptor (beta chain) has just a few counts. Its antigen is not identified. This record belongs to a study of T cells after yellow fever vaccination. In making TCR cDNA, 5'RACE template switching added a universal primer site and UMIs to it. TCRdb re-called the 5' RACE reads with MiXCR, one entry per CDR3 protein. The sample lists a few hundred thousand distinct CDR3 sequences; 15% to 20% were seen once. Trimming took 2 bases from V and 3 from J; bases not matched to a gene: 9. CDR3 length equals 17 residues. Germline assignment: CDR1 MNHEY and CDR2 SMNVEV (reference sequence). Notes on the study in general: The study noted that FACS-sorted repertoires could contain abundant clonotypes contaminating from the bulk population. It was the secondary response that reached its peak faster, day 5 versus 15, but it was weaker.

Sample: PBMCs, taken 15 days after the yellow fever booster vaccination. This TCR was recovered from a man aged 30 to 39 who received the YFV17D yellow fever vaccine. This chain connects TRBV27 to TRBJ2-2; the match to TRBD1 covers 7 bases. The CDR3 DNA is TGTGCCAGCAGTTTACCCCGACAGGGTGGCGACACCGGGGAGCTGTTTTTT. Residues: CASSLPRQGGDTGELFF.